This T cell receptor beta chain stems from a study of neurological immune-mediated disorders (dated by TCRdb to 2018 to 2020). General notes on the study: Among the 35 or so multiple sclerosis patients, 31 had relapsing-remitting MS and 3 had secondary progressive MS. The 100 to 110 TCR-beta libraries covered PBMC samples along with longitudinal samples, technical triplicates, and paired sorted CD4+ and CD8+ T-cell subsets. Peripheral blood TCR-beta repertoires from patients with HTLV-I-associated myelopathy (HAM/TSP), patients with multiple sclerosis, and healthy controls were compared in the study using UMI-based sequencing. The cohort included 68 subjects: around 15 with HAM/TSP, about 34 with multiple sclerosis, and around 20 healthy controls.

The sample holds many counts of this clonotype. The clone's antigen remains unknown. Base qualities were left out, and no much larger clone turns up one base away. Unsorted PBMC libraries were generated from 2 million PBMCs stored in RNAlater at -80 °C until RNA extraction. The multiple sclerosis patients were enrolled in a US clinical protocol that used magnetic resonance imaging to evaluate disease progression. PBMCs were separated from peripheral blood using Ficoll-Hypaque density gradient centrifugation and then cryopreserved in liquid nitrogen. Broader findings and caveats from the paper: The MS cluster showed no association with clinical or MRI features, and the authors stated that larger cohorts are needed. No identical CDR3 amino acid sequences were shared among expanded clones across subjects, suggesting private TCR-beta repertoires in all groups. TCR clonal expansion was highest in HAM/TSP patients and lowest in MS patients, with MS patients falling below even healthy controls. Phylogenetic analysis grouped repertoires from 18 of 34 MS patients into a cluster of related CDR3 sequences, suggesting a possible repertoire-level signature.

The germline V gene supplies CDR1 SGHRS and CDR2 YFSETQ. V is reduced by 3 bases and J by 14 bases, leaving a spacing of 20 bases between them. The CDR3, cysteine through phenylalanine, is 13 amino acids long. Only the CDR3 portion is preserved as DNA: 39 bases, with reading frame beginning at the first base. cDNA was synthesized by template-switch 5'RACE using a primer with a 10-nucleotide random unique molecular identifier that tagged each TCR transcript. Each sequencing run produced over 180 million TCR-beta sequences covering 15-18 subjects. Total RNA was extracted with the RNeasy kit. The KAPA Real-time Library Amplification kit was used to amplify TCR-beta VDJ regions with primers targeting the TCR constant region and the 5'RACE anchor. A first PCR added sample indexes and Illumina adaptors, after which a second PCR increased the library yield. After Ampure bead purification, the TCR product of roughly 650 bp was size-selected on a 2% E-gel SizeSelection system. Before pooling, library quality was assessed on a Bioanalyzer, concentration was determined with Qubit, and library quantification was performed with the Kapa Library Quantification kit. Libraries were sequenced paired-end 2 x 150 bp on an Illumina HiSeq 2500. To increase sequence diversity, roughly 24-32% phiX was spiked into each library pool. Processing in the source paper ran as follows. Quality-filtered reads were processed with the UMI-based MiGEC pipeline, which removed over 90% of raw TCR sequences during error correction. IMGT germline references were used for alignment of VDJ genes, and clonotypes were defined by a unique CDR3 amino acid sequence together with V-J genes. Clonal expansion, Shannon diversity, and CDR3 relatedness (CalcPairwiseDistances, ClusterSamples) were evaluated with VDJtools, and phylogenetic trees were built with CLCbio workbench. A clone was classed as expanded if it had 8 or more unique UMIs, a cutoff based on coefficient-of-variation modelling across technical triplicates. The public reads were quality trimmed at Q25 with fastp and then assembled into clones with MiXCR by TCRdb, keeping productive beta chains. When rows share a CDR3 protein, they turn into one entry using the most common DNA and genes. Clone size and V and J calls follow TCRdb, not the original study. In all, the sample holds 40,000 to 50,000 distinct CDR3 sequences, and under 2% of those were seen once. 2% to 2.5% of the sample goes to the ten largest clones.

The chain is encoded by TRBV5-1 joined to TRBJ1-2; a weak D assignment points to TRBD1 (5 bases agree). The sample was PBMCs. The receptor comes from a middle-aged woman with multiple sclerosis. The nucleotide sequence is TGCGCCAGCAGCTCGGACCCAGGGACCCACCATACCTTC. Its translation reads: CASSSDPGTHHTF.